One T cell receptor (beta chain) is described in this entry. The patients with Susac syndrome were individuals who fulfilled the recently defined diagnostic criteria for disease that was either definite or probable. The sample originates from a study of CD8 T cells in Susac syndrome. Study-level background: Patients with Susac syndrome, at blood draw, were therapy-naive, on corticosteroids, or on intravenous immunoglobulin alone.

Reverse transcription used roughly 0.5 to 1 ug RNA and random hexamers. TCRdb called the immunoSEQ multiplex PCR reads again in MiXCR, with one record for every CDR3 protein. The sample yields more than 200,000 distinct CDR3 sequences, around 93% seen once. Trimming shortened V by 5 bases and J by 2 bases, and 11 bases separated the two germline ends. Per the germline V gene, CDR1 is SGHRS and CDR2 is YFSETQ. This CDR3 has 14 amino acids. The material sequenced was CD4+ T cells from PBMCs. The sequence was obtained from a human donor with Susac syndrome. The chain joins TRBV5-1 to TRBJ1-5; D may be TRBD1 (6 bases). CDR3 amino acids: CASSSSGGNQPQHF. The CDR3 coding sequence is TGCGCCAGCAGTTCATCAGGGGGCAATCAGCCCCAGCATTTT.